The next 22 T cell receptor beta chains were all read from a single sample in a study of blood T cell repertoires in COVID-19 (TCRdb year 2020). Libraries were constructed by the immunoSEQ multiplex PCR assay. TCRdb's version of the immuneACCESS table is confined to in-frame rearrangements and falls short of the full clone set. An unresolved V gene accounts for under half of the shortfall where checked; the remainder is of unknown origin. For this sample there are about 100,000 clones; roughly 88% appear just once. The ten largest clonotypes hold around 3% of the sample. Sequenced: peripheral blood. The source is an elderly woman with acute or convalescent COVID-19.

The J gene is TRBJ1-2, the V gene TRBV27, with TRBD1 matching over 7 bases. The germline CDR1 and CDR2 sequences are MNHEY and SMNVEV (reference sequence). CDR3 length: 13 amino acids. Trimming at V came to 6 bases and at J to 7 bases, leaving 8 bases not matched to a gene. The CDR3 spells CASREQGTAGYTF. The CDR3 DNA is TGTGCCAGCAGAGAACAGGGGACGGCTGGCTACACCTTC.

This chain uses TRBV19 with TRBJ1-2; 10 nucleotides agree with TRBD1. Trimming removed 6 bases from V and 4 bases from J; junction bases left unmatched: 20. This CDR3 has 19 residues. The germline V gene has CDR1 LNHDA and CDR2 SQIVND (reference sequence). DNA of the CDR3: TGTGCCAGTAGATTAAATACCGGGACAGGGGAGGATTACGGCTATGGCTACACCTTC. The encoded protein is CASRLNTGTGEDYGYGYTF.

The chain uses TRBV6-5 and TRBJ2-1, with 8 bases fitting TRBD2. The CDR3 is 16 residues long. Germline lookup yields CDR1 MNHEY and CDR2 SVGAGI. J was trimmed by 8 bases and V by 2 bases; bases with no gene match: 11. In DNA form, the CDR3 reads TGTGCCAGCAGTTACCTCTTGGTAGCGGGAAGAGATGAGCAGTTCTTC. Protein product: CASSYLLVAGRDEQFF.

This chain connects TRBV19 to TRBJ1-1; 7 positions match TRBD1. Per germline, CDR1 LNHDA and CDR2 SQIVND (reference sequence). V dropped 6 bases and J dropped 4; count of bases not matched to a gene: 11. This CDR3 comprises 15 residues. The DNA of the CDR3 is TGTGCCAGTAGCGTAGGAGGGGCAGGGGGCACTGAAGCTTTCTTT. Protein product: CASSVGGAGGTEAFF.

This clone was observed a few times. This chain uses TRBV7-6 with TRBJ2-2, with D possibly being TRBD1 (6 bases). Germline loops: CDR1 SGHVS, CDR2 FNYEAQ. This CDR3 spans 14 amino acids. V lost 6 bases, J lost 3 bases, and 11 bases lay in between. The CDR3 spells CASRRDIDTGELFF. The CDR3 DNA reads as TGTGCCAGCAGACGGGACATTGACACCGGGGAGCTGTTTTTT.

The chain is built from TRBV5-1 and TRBJ1-2; 8 bases fit TRBD1. With V trimmed by 4 bases and J by 8 bases, 10 bases remained unmatched. The length of the CDR3 is 14 residues. CDR1 is SGHRS, CDR2 YFSETQ, per germline. CDR3 region: CASSLGQGARGYTF. DNA of the CDR3: TGCGCCAGCAGCCTAGGACAGGGAGCGAGGGGCTACACCTTC. The variable domain in full, completed from reference TRBV5-1 and TRBJ1-2, reads KAGVTQTPRYLIKTRGQQVTLSCSPISGHRSVSWYQQTPGQGLQFLFEYFSETQRNKGNFPGRFSGRQFSNSRSEMNVSTLELGDSALYLCASSLGQGARGYTFGSGTRLTVV.

The chain employs TRBV6-4 and TRBJ2-7, with 8 bases matching TRBD2. The CDR3 has 15 residues. Trimming cost V 5 bases and J 5 bases; bases outside gene matches: 11. Germline lookup yields CDR1 MRHNA and CDR2 SNTAGT. Here the CDR3 DNA reads TGTGCCAGCAGTCCAAGCGGGAGAGCCCTGGACGAGCAGTACTTC. Translated: CASSPSGRALDEQYF.

The J gene is TRBJ1-4, the V gene TRBV5-1; TRBD1 matches at 7 bases. Per the germline V gene, CDR1 is SGHRS and CDR2 is YFSETQ. The CDR3 is made up of 13 amino acids. V trimming: 7 bases; J trimming: 4 bases; junction bases outside the gene matches: 4. The CDR3 loop reads CASRDSDNEKLFF. The CDR3, as DNA: TGCGCCAGCCGGGACAGTGATAATGAAAAACTGTTTTTT.

The rearrangement joins TRBV3-1 (or the pseudogene TRBV3-2) to TRBJ2-5, with 7 nucleotides matching TRBD1. CDR1 is LGHDT and CDR2 is YNNKEL in the germline V gene (reference sequence). This CDR3 comprises 16 residues. V trimming: 4 bases; J trimming: 0 bases; junction bases outside the gene matches: 8. This CDR3 is CASSRAGTEYQETQYF. DNA for the CDR3: TGTGCCAGCAGCCGAGCCGGGACAGAGTACCAAGAGACCCAGTACTTC.

CDR3 nucleotides: TGTGCCAGTAGTATAGCGCGGACCGGGGAGCTGTTTTTT. It specifies CASSIARTGELFF. The V call is TRBV19, the J call TRBJ2-2; D is uncertain. The CDR3 is 13 amino acids. The V end was cut by 1 base, the J end by 5 bases, with 5 bases between. The germline gives CDR1 LNHDA, CDR2 SQIVND (reference sequence).

This chain joins TRBV15 and TRBJ1-4; TRBD1 is a possible D gene (6 bases). CDR3 length equals 17 residues. Germline V lookup: CDR1 LNHNV, CDR2 YYDKDF (reference sequence). Trimming cost V 5 bases and J 2 bases, with 18 bases left between them. The CDR3 nucleotides are TGTGCCACCAGCCGACAGCGAGTAACAGGGACTAATGAAAAACTGTTTTTT. Protein: CATSRQRVTGTNEKLFF.

This clone was detected a few times. The rearrangement links TRBV29-1 to TRBJ1-1; weak D call: TRBD1 (5 bases). CDR3 size: 13 residues. Germline assignment: CDR1 SQVTM and CDR2 ANQGSEA. Between the trimmed V and J ends, which lost 1 base and 1 base, there was a span of 7 bases. The CDR3 DNA follows: TGCAGCGTTGAAGTTCAGGGGAACACTGAAGCTTTCTTT. Protein product: CSVEVQGNTEAFF. The full variable domain, rest sourced from reference TRBV29-1 and TRBJ1-1, is SAVISQKPSRDICQRGTSLTIQCQVDSQVTMMFWYRQQPGQSLTLIATANQGSEATYESGFVIDKFPISRPNLTFSTLTVSNMSPEDSSIYLCSVEVQGNTEAFFGQGTRLTVV.

A few counts support this clone. The chain has TRBV3-1 (or the pseudogene TRBV3-2) and TRBJ2-7; 7 nucleotides match TRBD1. Germline loops: CDR1 LGHDT, CDR2 YNNKEL (reference sequence). V was clipped by 5 bases and J by 2 bases; unmatched bases: 12. The CDR3 loop spans 16 amino acids. CDR3 sequence reads: CASSSDRDQVPYEQYF. The CDR3 DNA sequence: TGTGCCAGCAGCTCTGACAGGGATCAGGTCCCCTACGAGCAGTACTTC.

This clone showed up just a few times. The chain combines TRBV20-1 with TRBJ1-1; weak D call: TRBD1 (5 bases). The CDR3 spans 11 residues. The germline CDR1 and CDR2 sequences are DFQATT and SNEGSKA (reference sequence). Trimming removed 3 bases at V and 6 bases at J, with 8 bases between. CDR3 protein: CSASGRAEAFF. The CDR3 coding sequence is TGCAGTGCTAGTGGCAGGGCTGAAGCTTTCTTT.

The chain joins TRBV6-5 to TRBJ1-1, with D unresolved. CDR3 length: 13 amino acids. Trimming removed 7 bases from V and 8 bases from J, with 17 bases in between. Per the germline V gene, CDR1 is MNHEY and CDR2 is SVGAGI. The CDR3 protein is CASTRTRGGEAFF. DNA for the CDR3: TGTGCCAGCACTCGAACACGGGGAGGGGAAGCTTTCTTT.

The rearrangement joins TRBV2 to TRBJ2-7; 8 bases are a match to TRBD2. CDR1 is SNHLY and CDR2 is FYNNEI in the germline V gene. Trimming took 3 bases from V and 2 from J; bases not matched to a gene: 6. The CDR3 sequence is 15 residues long. The CDR3 sequence is CASSDFSRGAYEQYF. In DNA, the CDR3 is TGTGCCAGCAGTGATTTCTCGCGGGGGGCCTACGAGCAGTACTTC.

This clone was observed a handful of times. The chain is built from TRBV6-5 and TRBJ1-2; D is uncertain. The CDR3 length is 15 residues. Germline V gene sequence: CDR1 MNHEY, CDR2 SVGAGI. With 3 bases removed from V and 5 bases from J, the gap between germline ends came to 16 bases. The CDR3 here is CASSYILGHIYGYTF. The CDR3 nucleotides read TGTGCCAGCAGTTATATCCTAGGCCACATATATGGCTACACCTTC.

The chain is built from TRBV27 and TRBJ1-4; the D is unclear. Germline V CDR1 and CDR2: MNHEY, SMNVEV (reference sequence). V was clipped by 5 bases and J by 7 bases, with 20 bases between them. The CDR3 has 16 amino acids. CDR3 region: CASSTGGGVGLEKLFF. In nucleotides, the CDR3 is TGTGCCAGCAGTACCGGTGGCGGAGTTGGTCTTGAAAAACTGTTTTTT.

The CDR3 DNA is TGTGCCAGCTCACCTGACAGGGGGTCGAACACTGAAGCTTTCTTT. This gives the protein CASSPDRGSNTEAFF. This chain connects TRBV18 to TRBJ1-1; 9 positions match TRBD1. CDR1 and CDR2 from the germline V gene are KGHSH and LQKENI. Germline trimming cut 3 bases from V and 1 base from J; bases unmatched to any gene: 3. This CDR3 has 15 amino acids.

The chain combines TRBV5-4 with TRBJ2-3; a possible D gene is TRBD1 (5 bases). The CDR3 runs 14 residues. Germline V gene sequence: CDR1 SGHNT, CDR2 YYREEE (reference sequence). The V and J ends lost 0 bases and 2 bases respectively, with 7 bases between them. The CDR3 DNA reads as TGTGCCAGCAGCTTGGGGGGCTTCACAGATACGCAGTATTTT. As protein: CASSLGGFTDTQYF.

This chain connects TRBV6-1 to TRBJ1-6; 7 bases line up with TRBD1. The germline CDR1 and CDR2 sequences are MNHNS and SASEGT. CDR3 length: 14 amino acids. J lost 11 bases, V lost 1 base, and 5 bases had no gene match. This chain's CDR3 is CASSEGQGSTPLHF. For the CDR3, the DNA is TGTGCCAGCAGTGAAGGACAGGGATCAACACCCCTCCACTTT.

The rearrangement joins TRBV10-3 to TRBJ1-1, with D possibly being TRBD1 (6 bases). This CDR3 has 13 amino acids. V lost 2 bases and J 4 bases, leaving 8 bases between the germline ends. Per germline, CDR1 ENHRY and CDR2 SYGVKD. The CDR3 coding sequence is TGTGCCATCAGTGAGACAGGGCCCACTGAAGCTTTCTTT. This gives the protein CAISETGPTEAFF.